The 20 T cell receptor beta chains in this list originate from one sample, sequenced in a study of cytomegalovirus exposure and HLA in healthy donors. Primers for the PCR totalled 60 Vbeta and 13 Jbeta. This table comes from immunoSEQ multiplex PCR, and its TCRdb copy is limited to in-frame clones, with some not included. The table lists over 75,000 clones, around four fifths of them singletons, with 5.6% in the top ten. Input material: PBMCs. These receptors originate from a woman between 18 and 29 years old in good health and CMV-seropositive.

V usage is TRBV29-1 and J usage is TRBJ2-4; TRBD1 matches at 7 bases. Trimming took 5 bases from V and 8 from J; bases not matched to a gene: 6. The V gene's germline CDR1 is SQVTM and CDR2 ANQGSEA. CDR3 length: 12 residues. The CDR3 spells CSVTQGVDIQYF. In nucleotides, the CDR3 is TGCAGCGTTACGCAGGGGGTGGACATTCAGTACTTC.

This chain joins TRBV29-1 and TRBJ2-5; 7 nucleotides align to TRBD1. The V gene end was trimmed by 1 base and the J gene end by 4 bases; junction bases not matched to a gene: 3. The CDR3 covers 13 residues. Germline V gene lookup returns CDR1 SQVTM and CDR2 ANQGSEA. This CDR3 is CSVEGGGPETQYF. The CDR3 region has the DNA TGCAGCGTTGAAGGAGGGGGCCCAGAGACCCAGTACTTC.

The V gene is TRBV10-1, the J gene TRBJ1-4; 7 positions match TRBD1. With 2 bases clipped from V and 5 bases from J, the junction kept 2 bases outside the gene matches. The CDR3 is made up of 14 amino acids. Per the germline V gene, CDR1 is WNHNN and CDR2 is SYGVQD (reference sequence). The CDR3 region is CASSEGGQNEKLFF. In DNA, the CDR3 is TGCGCCAGCAGTGAGGGGGGACAGAATGAAAAACTGTTTTTT.

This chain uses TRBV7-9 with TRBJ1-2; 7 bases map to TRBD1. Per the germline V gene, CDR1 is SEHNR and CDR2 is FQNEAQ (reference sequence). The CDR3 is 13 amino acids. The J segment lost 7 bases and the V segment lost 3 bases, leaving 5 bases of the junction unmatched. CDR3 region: CASSLGTEIGYTF. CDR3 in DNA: TGTGCCAGCAGCTTGGGGACAGAGATTGGCTACACCTTC.

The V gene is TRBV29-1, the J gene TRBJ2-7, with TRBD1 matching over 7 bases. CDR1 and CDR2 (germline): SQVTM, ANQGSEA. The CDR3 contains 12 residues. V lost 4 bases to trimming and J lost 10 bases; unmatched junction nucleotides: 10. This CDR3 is CSVALTGPVQYF. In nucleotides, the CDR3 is TGCAGCGTTGCCCTGACAGGGCCGGTCCAGTACTTC.

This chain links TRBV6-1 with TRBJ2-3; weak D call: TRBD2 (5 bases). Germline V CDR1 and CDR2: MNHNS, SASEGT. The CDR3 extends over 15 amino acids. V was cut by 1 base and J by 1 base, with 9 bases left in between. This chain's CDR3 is CASSEVAGGTDTQYF. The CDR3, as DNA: TGTGCCAGCAGTGAAGTTGCGGGTGGCACAGATACGCAGTATTTT.

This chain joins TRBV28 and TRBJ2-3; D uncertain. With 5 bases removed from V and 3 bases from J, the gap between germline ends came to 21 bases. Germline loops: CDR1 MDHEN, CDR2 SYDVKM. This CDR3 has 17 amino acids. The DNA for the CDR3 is TGTGCCAGCAGTCCCCCGACCCGGGTCTTCGGGACAGATACGCAGTATTTT. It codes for CASSPPTRVFGTDTQYF.

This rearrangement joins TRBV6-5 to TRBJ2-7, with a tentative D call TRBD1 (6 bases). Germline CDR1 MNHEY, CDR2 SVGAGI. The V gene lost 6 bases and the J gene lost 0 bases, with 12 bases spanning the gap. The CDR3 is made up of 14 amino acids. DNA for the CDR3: TGTGCCAGCAGCCGTCGGACAGACTCCTACGAGCAGTACTTC. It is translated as CASSRRTDSYEQYF.

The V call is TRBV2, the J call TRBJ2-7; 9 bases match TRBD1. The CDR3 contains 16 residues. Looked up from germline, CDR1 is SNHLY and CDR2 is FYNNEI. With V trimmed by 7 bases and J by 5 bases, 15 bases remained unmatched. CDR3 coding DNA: TGTGCCAGCACCAAACTCTCCAGACAGGGGGTCGACGAGCAGTACTTC. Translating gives CASTKLSRQGVDEQYF.

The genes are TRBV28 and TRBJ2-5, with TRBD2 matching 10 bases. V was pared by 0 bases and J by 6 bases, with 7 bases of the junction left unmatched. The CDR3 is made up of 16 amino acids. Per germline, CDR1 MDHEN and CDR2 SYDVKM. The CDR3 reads CASSLWASGSDKTQYF. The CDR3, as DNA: TGTGCCAGCAGTTTATGGGCTAGCGGGAGTGACAAGACCCAGTACTTC.

For the CDR3, the DNA is TGTGCCAGCAGCTTAAATCAGGTGGGAGCTTTCTTT. Translating gives CASSLNQVGAFF. The chain couples TRBV7-9 to TRBJ1-1; D not resolved. CDR1 and CDR2 (germline): SEHNR, FQNEAQ (reference sequence). This CDR3 comprises 12 residues. Trimming stripped 2 bases from V and 10 bases from J, with 11 bases between.

The CDR3 sequence is CASSHLFTVRVMNTEAFF. CDR3 DNA: TGCGCCAGCAGCCATCTTTTCACGGTCAGGGTCATGAACACTGAAGCTTTCTTT. The chain joins TRBV4-1 to TRBJ1-1; D perhaps matches TRBD1 (5 bases). The germline V gene encodes CDR1 MGHRA and CDR2 YSYEKL. The V end was cut by 3 bases, the J end by 0 bases, with 20 bases between. This CDR3 has 18 residues.

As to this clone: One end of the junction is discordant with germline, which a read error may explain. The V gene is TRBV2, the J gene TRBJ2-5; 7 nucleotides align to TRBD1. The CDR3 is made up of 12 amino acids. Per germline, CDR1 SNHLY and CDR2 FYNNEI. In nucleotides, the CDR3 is TGTGCCAGCAGAGGGACAGAGAAAAAAACGGACTTC. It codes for CASRGTEKKTDF.

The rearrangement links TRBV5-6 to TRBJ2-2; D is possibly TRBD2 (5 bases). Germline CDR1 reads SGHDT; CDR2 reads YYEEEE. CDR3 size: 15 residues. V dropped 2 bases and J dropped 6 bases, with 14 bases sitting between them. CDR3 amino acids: CASSFGDSRAGELFF. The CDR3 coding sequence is TGTGCCAGCAGCTTCGGAGACTCGAGGGCCGGGGAGCTGTTTTTT.

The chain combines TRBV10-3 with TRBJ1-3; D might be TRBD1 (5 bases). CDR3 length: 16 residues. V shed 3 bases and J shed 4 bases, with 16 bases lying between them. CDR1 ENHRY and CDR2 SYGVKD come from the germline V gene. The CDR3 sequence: CAISDRPSRAGNTIYF. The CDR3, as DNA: TGTGCCATCAGTGATAGGCCCAGCAGGGCCGGAAACACCATATATTTT.

As DNA, the CDR3 is TGTGCCAGCAGCCAGTCCCCAGGTCAGCCCCAGCATTTT. This gives the protein CASSQSPGQPQHF. The chain uses TRBV14 and TRBJ1-5; D uncertain. V was cut by 3 bases and J by 6 bases, with 9 bases left in between. The V gene's germline CDR1 is SGHDN and CDR2 FVKESK. The CDR3 consists of 13 residues.

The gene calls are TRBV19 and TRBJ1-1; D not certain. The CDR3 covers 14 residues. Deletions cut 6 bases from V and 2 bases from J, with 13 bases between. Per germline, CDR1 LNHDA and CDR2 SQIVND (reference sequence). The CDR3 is CASRAVRQNTEAFF. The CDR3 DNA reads TGTGCCAGTAGGGCGGTCCGTCAAAACACTGAAGCTTTCTTT.

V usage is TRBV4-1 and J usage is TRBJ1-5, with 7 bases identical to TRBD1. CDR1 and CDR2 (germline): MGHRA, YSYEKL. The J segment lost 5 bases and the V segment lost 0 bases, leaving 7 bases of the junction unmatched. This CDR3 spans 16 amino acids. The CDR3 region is CASSQDRTGVDQPQHF. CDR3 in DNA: TGCGCCAGCAGCCAAGATCGCACAGGGGTGGATCAGCCCCAGCATTTT.

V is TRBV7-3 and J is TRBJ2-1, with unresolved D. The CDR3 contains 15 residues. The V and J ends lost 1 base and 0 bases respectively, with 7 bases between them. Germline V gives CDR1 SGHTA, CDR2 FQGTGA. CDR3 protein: CASSLSQISYNEQFF. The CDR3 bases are TGTGCCAGCAGCTTAAGTCAGATCTCCTACAATGAGCAGTTCTTC.

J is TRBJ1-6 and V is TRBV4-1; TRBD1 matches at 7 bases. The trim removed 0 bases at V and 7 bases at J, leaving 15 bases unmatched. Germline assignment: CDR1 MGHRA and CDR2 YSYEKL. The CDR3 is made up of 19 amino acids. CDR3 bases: TGCGCCAGCAGCCAAGAGATTTATTGGCGCAGGGGGAGAAATTCACCCCTCCACTTT. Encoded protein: CASSQEIYWRRGRNSPLHF.